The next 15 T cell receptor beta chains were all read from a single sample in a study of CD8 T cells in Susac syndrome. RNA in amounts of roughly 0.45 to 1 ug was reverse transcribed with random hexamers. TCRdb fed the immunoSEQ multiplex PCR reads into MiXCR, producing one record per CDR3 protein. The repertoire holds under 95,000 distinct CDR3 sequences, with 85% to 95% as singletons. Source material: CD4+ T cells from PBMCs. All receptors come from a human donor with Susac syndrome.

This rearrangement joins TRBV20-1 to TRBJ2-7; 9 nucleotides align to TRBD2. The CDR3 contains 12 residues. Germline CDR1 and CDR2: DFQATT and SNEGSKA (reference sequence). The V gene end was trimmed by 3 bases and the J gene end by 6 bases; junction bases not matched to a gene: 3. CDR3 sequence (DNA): TGCAGTGCTAGGGGGACTAGCAGCGAGCAGTACTTC. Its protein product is CSARGTSSEQYF.

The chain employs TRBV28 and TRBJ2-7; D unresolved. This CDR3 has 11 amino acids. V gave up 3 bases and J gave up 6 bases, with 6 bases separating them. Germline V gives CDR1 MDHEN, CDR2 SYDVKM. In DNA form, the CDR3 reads TGTGCCAGCAGTTTGGGCTCCGAGCAGTACTTC. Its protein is CASSLGSEQYF.

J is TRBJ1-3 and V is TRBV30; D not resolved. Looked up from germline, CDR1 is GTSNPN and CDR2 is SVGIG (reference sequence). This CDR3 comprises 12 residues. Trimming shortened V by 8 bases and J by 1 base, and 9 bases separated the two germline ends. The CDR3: CAMSASGNTIYF. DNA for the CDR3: TGTGCCATGTCGGCGTCTGGAAACACCATATATTTT.

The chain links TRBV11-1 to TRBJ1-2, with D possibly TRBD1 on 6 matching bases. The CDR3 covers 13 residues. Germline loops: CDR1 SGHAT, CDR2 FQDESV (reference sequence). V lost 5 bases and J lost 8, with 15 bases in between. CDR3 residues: CASSHGPGDGYTF. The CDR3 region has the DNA TGTGCCAGCAGCCATGGACCAGGGGACGGCTACACCTTC.

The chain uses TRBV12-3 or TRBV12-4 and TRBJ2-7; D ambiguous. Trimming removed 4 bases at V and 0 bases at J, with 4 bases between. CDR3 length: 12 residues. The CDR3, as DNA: TGTGCCAGCAGTTCTAGCTCCTACGAGCAGTACTTC. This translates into CASSSSSYEQYF.

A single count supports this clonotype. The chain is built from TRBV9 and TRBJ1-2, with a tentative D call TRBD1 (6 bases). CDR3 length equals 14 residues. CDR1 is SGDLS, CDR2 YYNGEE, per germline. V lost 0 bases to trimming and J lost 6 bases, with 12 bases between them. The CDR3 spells CASSVGARGNGYTF. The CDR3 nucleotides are TGTGCCAGCAGCGTAGGGGCCAGGGGAAATGGCTACACCTTC.

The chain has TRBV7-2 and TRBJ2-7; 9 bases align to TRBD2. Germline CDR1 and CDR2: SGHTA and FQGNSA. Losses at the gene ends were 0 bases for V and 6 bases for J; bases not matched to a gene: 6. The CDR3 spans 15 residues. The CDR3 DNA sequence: TGTGCCAGCAGCTTAGCTATGCGGGGGGGCCGCGAGCAGTACTTC. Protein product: CASSLAMRGGREQYF.

The CDR3 loop is CASRLDLAKNIQYF. In nucleotides, the CDR3 is TGCGCCAGCAGACTCGATCTAGCCAAAAACATTCAGTACTTC. The chain employs TRBV5-1 and TRBJ2-4, with D unclear. Germline CDR1 is SGHRS and CDR2 is YFSETQ. The CDR3 consists of 14 residues. V was cut by 5 bases and J by 0 bases, with 9 bases left in between.

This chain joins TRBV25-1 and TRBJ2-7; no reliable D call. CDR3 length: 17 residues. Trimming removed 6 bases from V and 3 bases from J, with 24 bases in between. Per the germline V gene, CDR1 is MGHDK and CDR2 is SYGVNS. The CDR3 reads CASRDVVRVAPYYEQYF. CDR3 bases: TGTGCCAGCAGGGATGTAGTTAGGGTTGCTCCTTACTACGAGCAGTACTTC.

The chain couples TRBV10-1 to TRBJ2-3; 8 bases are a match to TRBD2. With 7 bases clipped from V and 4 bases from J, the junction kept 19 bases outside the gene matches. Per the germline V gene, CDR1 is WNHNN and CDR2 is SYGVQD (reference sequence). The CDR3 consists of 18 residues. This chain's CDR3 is CASTEQGKRGMSADTQYF. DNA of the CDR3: TGCGCCAGCACCGAACAAGGGAAGCGGGGGATGTCGGCAGATACGCAGTATTTT.

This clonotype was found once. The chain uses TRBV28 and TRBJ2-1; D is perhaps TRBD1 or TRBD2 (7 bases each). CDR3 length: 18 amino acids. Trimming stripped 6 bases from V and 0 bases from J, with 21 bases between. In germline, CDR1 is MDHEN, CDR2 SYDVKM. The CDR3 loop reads CASRIRQGGDLSYNEQFF. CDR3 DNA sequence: TGTGCCAGCAGAATTCGACAGGGAGGGGACCTCTCCTACAATGAGCAGTTCTTC.

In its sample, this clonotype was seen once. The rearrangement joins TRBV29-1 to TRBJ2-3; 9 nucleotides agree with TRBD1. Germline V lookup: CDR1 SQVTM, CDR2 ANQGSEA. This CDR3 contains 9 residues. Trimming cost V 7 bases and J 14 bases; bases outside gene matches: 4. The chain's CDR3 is CSAGTGMYF. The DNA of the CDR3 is TGCAGCGCAGGGACAGGGATGTATTTT.

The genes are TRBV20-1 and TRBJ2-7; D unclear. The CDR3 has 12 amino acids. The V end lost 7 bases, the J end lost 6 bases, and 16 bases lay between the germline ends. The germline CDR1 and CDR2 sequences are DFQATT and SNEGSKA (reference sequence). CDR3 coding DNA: TGCAGTGTTAAGCTTGTGGGTCTCGAGCAGTACTTC. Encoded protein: CSVKLVGLEQYF.

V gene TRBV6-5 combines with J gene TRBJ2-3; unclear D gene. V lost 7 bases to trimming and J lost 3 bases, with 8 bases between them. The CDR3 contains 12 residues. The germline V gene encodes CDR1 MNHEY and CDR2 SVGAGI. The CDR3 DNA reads TGTGCCAGCATCGACGAGACAGATACGCAGTATTTT. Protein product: CASIDETDTQYF.

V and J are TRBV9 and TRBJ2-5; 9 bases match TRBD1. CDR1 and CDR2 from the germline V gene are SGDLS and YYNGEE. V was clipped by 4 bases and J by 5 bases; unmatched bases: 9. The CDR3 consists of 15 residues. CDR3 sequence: CASSLGQGRRETQYF. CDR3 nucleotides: TGTGCCAGCAGCCTTGGACAGGGGCGCAGGGAGACCCAGTACTTC.